This T cell receptor beta chain stems from a study of blood T cells in healthy people across ages. Points from the study as a whole: Diversity estimates from one million T cells were considered underestimates. Both higher diversity and more naive CD4+ cells marked long-lived donors when set against aged donors. A roughly linear fall in TCR beta diversity per million T cells was seen with increasing age.

With V trimmed by 5 bases and J by 4 bases, 11 bases remained unmatched. The CDR3 length is 16 residues. Germline assignment: CDR1 SGHNT and CDR2 YENEEA. Healthy Caucasians from Russia aged roughly 6 to 100 served as donors. A word on this clonotype: The antigen is unknown.

Next came a second PCR, run for about 6 to 11 cycles, which used a sample-barcoded 5' primer along with a J-beta primer mix. TCRdb itself ran the 5' RACE reads through MiXCR, one entry per CDR3 protein. The sample includes 1 million or so distinct CDR3 sequences, 40% to 55% seen only once; the top ten take 15% to 20%. This TCR derives from a woman in her sixties or seventies in good health. The sequenced material came from blood. This chain links TRBV11-3 with TRBJ2-3; TRBD2 agrees at 8 bases. CDR3: CASSPGLAESPDTQYF. The CDR3, as DNA: TGTGCCAGCAGCCCCGGACTAGCCGAGAGCCCAGATACGCAGTATTTT.